The rows below give T cell receptor beta chains drawn from one sample of a study of T-cell reconstitution after alpha-beta-depleted transplantation in children. One entry per CDR3 protein, called by TCRdb with MiXCR from the PCR reads. This table holds approximately 79,000 distinct CDR3 sequences, over 15% found once. This specimen consisted of PBMCs, mostly from graft donor cells, obtained 360 days after TCRalphabeta/CD19-depleted stem cell transplant. These receptors all stem from a male patient aged 2-10 years who had a stem cell transplant for acute lymphoblastic leukemia, so the T cells may come from the graft donor. CDR3s include the opening cysteine and the closing phenylalanine or tryptophan. A D gene is named only where the DNA matches it firmly. Clone size is stated in some rows and not others, as once, few, many or a class when expanded.

- | - | TRBJ2-3 | TRBV5-1 | CASSLAGRDTQYF | TGCGCCAGCAGCTTGGCTGGGAGAGATACGCAGTATTTT
- | - | TRBJ2-5 | TRBV9 | CASSVRGGGQETQYF | TGTGCCAGCAGCGTCAGGGGAGGGGGCCAAGAGACCCAGTACTTC
few | TRBD2 | TRBJ2-3 | TRBV4-1 | CASSQGRLAGAADTQYF | TGCGCCAGCAGCCAAGGCCGACTAGCGGGAGCTGCGGATACGCAGTATTTT
many | - | TRBJ2-7 | TRBV7-2 | CASSLATPYEQYF | TGTGCCAGCAGCTTAGCGACCCCCTACGAGCAGTACTTC
- | TRBD1 | TRBJ1-1 | TRBV4-1 | CASSLHGTGLNTEAFF | TGCGCCAGCAGCCTTCACGGGACAGGGCTGAACACTGAAGCTTTCTTT
many | TRBD2 | TRBJ2-7 | TRBV5-1 | CASSPGLGSHEQYF | TGCGCCAGCAGCCCGGGACTAGGTTCCCACGAGCAGTACTTC
- | TRBD1 | TRBJ2-5 | TRBV4-2 | CASSPGQGLRETQYF | TGTGCCAGCAGCCCAGGACAGGGCCTCCGAGAGACCCAGTACTTC
- | - | TRBJ2-5 | TRBV6-6 | CASRSLVAGTQYF | TGTGCCAGCAGAAGTCTAGTCGCAGGGACCCAGTACTTC
- | TRBD1 | TRBJ1-5 | TRBV6-1 | CASSDRTGVQAQHF | TGTGCCAGCAGTGATAGGACAGGGGTCCAGGCCCAGCATTTT
few | - | TRBJ2-1 | TRBV3-1 | CASSQGQASYNEQFF | TGTGCCAGCAGCCAAGGACAGGCGTCCTACAATGAGCAGTTCTTC
few | - | TRBJ2-1 | TRBV29-1 | CSTTKLPYNEQFF | TGCAGTACGACTAAGCTTCCCTACAATGAGCAGTTCTTC
few | - | TRBJ1-6 | TRBV28 | CASSLGHSPLHF | TGTGCCAGCAGTTTAGGTCATTCACCCCTCCACTTT
few | - | TRBJ1-5 | TRBV5-8 | CASSLGSNQPQHF | TGTGCCAGCAGCTTGGGCAGCAATCAGCCCCAGCATTTT
few | TRBD2 | TRBJ2-5 | TRBV18 | CASSPGLVETQYF | TGTGCCAGCTCTCCCGGACTAGTAGAGACCCAGTACTTC
- | TRBD2 | TRBJ2-2 | TRBV5-1 | CASSWVAGRAGELFF | TGCGCCAGCAGCTGGGTAGCGGGAAGGGCCGGGGAGCTGTTTTTT
- | - | TRBJ2-7 | TRBV5-1 | CASSLGYSYEQYF | TGCGCCAGCAGCTTGGGCTACTCCTACGAGCAGTACTTC
many | - | TRBJ2-1 | TRBV12-3/TRBV12-4 | CASSFEGGFRNEQFF | TGTGCCAGCAGTTTCGAGGGTGGGTTTAGGAATGAGCAGTTCTTC
many | - | TRBJ2-1 | TRBV12-3/TRBV12-4 | CASSAGAPSSYNEQFF | TGTGCCAGCAGTGCGGGGGCCCCCAGCTCCTACAATGAGCAGTTCTTC
- | TRBD2 | TRBJ2-6 | TRBV10-3 | CAISGGLVGTRPRSGANVLTF | TGTGCCATCAGTGGGGGACTAGTTGGAACCCGTCCCCGCTCTGGGGCCAACGTCCTGACTTTC
many | - | TRBJ2-1 | TRBV20-1 | CSASGGSYNEQFF | TGCAGTGCCAGCGGTGGATCCTACAATGAGCAGTTCTTC
few | TRBD1 | TRBJ1-5 | TRBV24-1 | CAAQGGSNQPQHF | TGTGCCGCCCAGGGGGGTAGCAATCAGCCCCAGCATTTT
- | - | TRBJ2-2 | TRBV5-1 | CASSLFSSTSTGELFF | TGCGCCAGCAGCTTGTTTTCATCGACCTCCACCGGGGAGCTGTTTTTT
few | - | TRBJ2-7 | TRBV27 | CASSLVQGRGYEQYF | TGTGCCAGCAGTTTGGTTCAGGGTCGGGGGTACGAGCAGTACTTC
few | - | TRBJ2-3 | TRBV21-1 | CASSKEVKLTDTQYF | TGTGCCAGCAGCAAAGAGGTCAAGCTCACAGATACGCAGTATTTT
few | - | TRBJ2-6 | TRBV12-3/TRBV12-4 | CASSLEFPGANVLTF | TGTGCCAGCAGTTTAGAGTTCCCTGGGGCCAACGTCCTGACTTTC
few | TRBD2 | TRBJ2-5 | TRBV29-1 | CSVDGLAGETQYF | TGCAGCGTTGATGGGCTAGCGGGAGAGACCCAGTACTTC
- | - | TRBJ2-5 | TRBV18 | CASSRKFSTQETQYF | TGTGCCAGCTCACGCAAGTTTAGCACCCAAGAGACCCAGTACTTC
- | TRBD1 | TRBJ2-3 | TRBV29-1 | CSVATGRTDTQYF | TGCAGCGTAGCGACAGGGCGCACAGATACGCAGTATTTT
- | - | TRBJ2-7 | TRBV12-3/TRBV12-4 | CASSLLESYEQYF | TGTGCCAGCAGTTTGCTCGAATCCTACGAGCAGTACTTC